Below, 14 T cell receptor beta chains from the same sample are listed, as sequenced in a study of shared clonotypes between healthy human individuals. Repertoires were generated with immunoSEQ multiplex PCR, while TCRdb's copy carries only in-frame clones and drops some. The sample contains 650,000 to 750,000 clones, 55% to 75% of which appear only once. Sequenced input: memory CD4+ T cells sorted from blood. This sample's subset: CD45RA-negative fraction. These TCRs come from a woman in her twenties or thirties in good health.

The V and J genes are TRBV6-1 and TRBJ1-1; TRBD1 matches at 8 bases. Germline assignment: CDR1 MNHNS and CDR2 SASEGT. This CDR3 has 14 residues. The V gene end was trimmed by 4 bases and the J gene end by 10 bases; junction bases not matched to a gene: 11. This CDR3 reads CASSAGQGPTIAFF. The CDR3, as DNA: TGTGCCAGCAGTGCCGGACAGGGACCGACAATAGCTTTCTTT.

The chain has TRBV25-1 and TRBJ2-3, with TRBD2 as a possible D gene (6 bases). The CDR3 consists of 16 residues. Germline V CDR1 and CDR2: MGHDK, SYGVNS. The V and J ends lost 2 bases and 1 base respectively, with 13 bases between them. The CDR3 reads CASSEESREGTDTQYF. In nucleotides, the CDR3 is TGTGCCAGCAGTGAAGAGAGCAGGGAGGGCACAGATACGCAGTATTTT. The complete variable domain, with remaining parts taken from reference TRBV25-1 and TRBJ2-3, reads EADIYQTPRYLVIGTGKKITLECSQTMGHDKMYWYQQDPGMELHLIHYSYGVNSTEKGDLSSESTVSRIRTEHFPLTLESARPSHTSQYLCASSEESREGTDTQYFGPGTRLTVL.

This chain uses TRBV5-1 with TRBJ2-5; 7 nucleotides match TRBD1. CDR3 length: 14 residues. Germline V gene lookup returns CDR1 SGHRS and CDR2 YFSETQ. The J segment lost 1 base and the V segment lost 4 bases, leaving 4 bases of the junction unmatched. The CDR3 DNA follows: TGCGCCAGCAGCCGGGGACAGACCCAAGAGACCCAGTACTTC. Its translation is CASSRGQTQETQYF.

The genes are TRBV6-1 and TRBJ2-7; 11 nucleotides match TRBD2. CDR1 is MNHNS, CDR2 SASEGT, per germline. The CDR3 has 15 amino acids. V trimming: 6 bases; J trimming: 4 bases; junction bases outside the gene matches: 8. CDR3 region: CASSATSGMMYEQYF. For the CDR3, the DNA is TGTGCCAGCAGCGCGACTAGCGGGATGATGTACGAGCAGTACTTC.

V usage is TRBV29-1 and J usage is TRBJ1-1; 8 bases are a match to TRBD1. The ends lost 7 bases at V and 5 bases at J; junction bases unmatched: 6. There are 12 residues in the CDR3. Per the germline V gene, CDR1 is SQVTM and CDR2 is ANQGSEA. The CDR3 here is CSAQGARTEAFF. In DNA, the CDR3 is TGCAGCGCGCAGGGGGCGAGAACTGAAGCTTTCTTT.

This clone has just one count. The V and J genes are TRBV7-2 and TRBJ2-7; 12 bases fit TRBD2. The CDR3 runs to 16 residues. V lost 3 bases, J lost 2 bases, and 5 bases stayed unmatched. Germline CDR1 reads SGHTA; CDR2 reads FQGNSA. The CDR3 DNA reads as TGTGCCAGCAGCTTGAACCTAGCGGGAGGGACCTACGAGCAGTACTTC. It translates to CASSLNLAGGTYEQYF. The whole variable domain, filled in from reference TRBV7-2 and TRBJ2-7, reads GAGVSQSPSNKVTEKGKDVELRCDPISGHTALYWYRQSLGQGLEFLIYFQGNSAPDKSGLPSDRFSAERTGGSVSTLTIQRTQQEDSAVYLCASSLNLAGGTYEQYFGPGTRLTVT.

CDR3 region: CASSPIGTSGSNEQYF. The CDR3 bases are TGCGCCAGCAGCCCCATAGGGACTAGCGGGAGTAACGAGCAGTACTTC. This chain connects TRBV4-1 to TRBJ2-7; TRBD2 matches 14 bases. Germline assignment: CDR1 MGHRA and CDR2 YSYEKL. The CDR3 sequence is 16 residues long. V lost 4 bases to trimming and J lost 5 bases; unmatched junction nucleotides: 7.

The V call is TRBV6-5, the J call TRBJ2-2; 8 nucleotides line up with TRBD1. This CDR3 region has 15 residues. The germline CDR1 and CDR2 sequences are MNHEY and SVGAGI. V dropped 6 bases and J dropped 5; count of bases not matched to a gene: 8. The CDR3: CASRDHGQGTGELFF. In DNA form, the CDR3 reads TGTGCCAGCAGGGACCACGGACAGGGAACCGGGGAGCTGTTTTTT.

This chain joins TRBV9 and TRBJ2-1, with TRBD2 matching over 9 bases. The CDR3 is 16 residues long. Germline CDR1 SGDLS, CDR2 YYNGEE. With 0 bases clipped from V and 9 bases from J, the junction kept 10 bases outside the gene matches. This CDR3 reads CASSVGEGLALVEQFF. CDR3 DNA: TGTGCCAGCAGCGTAGGCGAGGGACTAGCTCTGGTTGAGCAGTTCTTC.

With respect to this clone: In the same sample, other DNA sequences code for this CDR3. The chain carries TRBV6-1 and TRBJ1-5; D gene unclear. This CDR3 has 15 amino acids. The germline V gene has CDR1 MNHNS and CDR2 SASEGT. V was cut by 0 bases and J by 2 bases, with 8 bases left in between. CDR3 bases: TGTGCCAGCAGTGAAGCGCTGTGGGGCAATCAGCCCCAGCATTTT. Translation gives CASSEALWGNQPQHF.

The CDR3: CASRALVSQADTQYF. CDR3 sequence (DNA): TGTGCCAGCAGGGCACTAGTCTCCCAAGCGGATACGCAGTATTTT. This chain links TRBV2 with TRBJ2-3, with D possibly TRBD2 on 5 matching bases. The CDR3 is made up of 15 amino acids. The V gene lost 6 bases and the J gene lost 6 bases, with 19 bases spanning the gap. Looked up from germline, CDR1 is SNHLY and CDR2 is FYNNEI.

This clone was detected a few times. Distinct nucleotide sequences in the sample also encode this CDR3. The chain couples TRBV6-5 to TRBJ1-2; D uncertain. This CDR3 spans 14 amino acids. The germline V gene encodes CDR1 MNHEY and CDR2 SVGAGI. Trimming left V 3 bases short and J 2 bases short, with 10 bases between. The chain's CDR3 is CASSYRAGNYGYTF. The CDR3 coding sequence is TGTGCCAGCAGTTATCGCGCGGGAAACTATGGCTACACCTTC.

The CDR3 loop is CASSSGQGRPYEQYF. CDR3 DNA: TGTGCCAGCAGCTCCGGACAGGGACGGCCCTACGAGCAGTACTTC. This chain links TRBV5-4 with TRBJ2-7; 8 nucleotides agree with TRBD1. V trimming: 3 bases; J trimming: 2 bases; junction bases outside the gene matches: 7. The CDR3 length is 15 residues. Germline assignment: CDR1 SGHNT and CDR2 YYREEE (reference sequence).

This clone was detected a few times. The V and J genes are TRBV18 and TRBJ1-1, with TRBD1 matching over 9 bases. Trimming at V came to 4 bases and at J to 3 bases, leaving 6 bases not matched to a gene. Germline loops: CDR1 KGHSH, CDR2 LQKENI. CDR3 length: 15 residues. CDR3 protein: CASSRPGTGHTEAFF. CDR3 nucleotides: TGTGCCAGCTCACGCCCCGGGACAGGGCACACTGAAGCTTTCTTT.